The rows below give T cell receptor beta chains drawn from one sample of a study of response to subunit inactivated influenza vaccine. TCRdb recomputed calls from the RT-PCR reads with MiXCR, one row per CDR3 protein. The sample has hundreds of thousands of distinct CDR3 sequences, 15% to 18% seen once. Sequenced here: PBMCs from blood, sampled roughly 12 days after vaccination. These TCRs come from a man aged 50 to 60 who received an inactivated influenza vaccine. The conserved cysteine and the conserved F or W are not part of the CDR3 here. The D gene is left open where the match is weak.

J: TRBJ1-1
length: 12
D: TRBD1
V: TRBV18
CDR3: ASSLMGQGEQAF

J: TRBJ1-6
length: 16
D: TRBD1
V: TRBV7-6
CDR3: ASSLERQGAGYNSPLH

J: TRBJ1-5
length: 9
D: .
V: TRBV10-3
CDR3: AISELQPQH

J: TRBJ2-3
length: 11
D: TRBD2
V: TRBV29-1
CDR3: SVGTSALDTQY

J: TRBJ2-6
length: 15
D: .
V: TRBV12-3/TRBV12-4
CDR3: ASSFLGFGSGANVLT

J: TRBJ2-1
length: 12
D: TRBD1
V: TRBV10-3
CDR3: AIRGRTGFDEQF

J: TRBJ2-1
length: 16
D: TRBD1
V: TRBV29-1
CDR3: SVDSPRGRGQGYNEQF

J: TRBJ1-3
length: 12
D: .
V: TRBV12-3/TRBV12-4
CDR3: ASSLRNPGNTIY

J: TRBJ2-1
length: 14
D: .
V: TRBV7-9
CDR3: ASSHPAASSYNEQF

J: TRBJ2-7
length: 11
D: TRBD2
V: TRBV6-6
CDR3: ASSRLAGVGQY

J: TRBJ1-2
length: 13
D: .
V: TRBV6-2/TRBV6-3
CDR3: ASRGFRRSNYGYT

J: TRBJ2-7
length: 14
D: .
V: TRBV7-2
CDR3: ASSHREGFSSYEQY

J: TRBJ2-1
length: 13
D: .
V: TRBV7-2
CDR3: ASSLGPGIYNEQF

J: TRBJ1-1
length: 14
D: .
V: TRBV15
CDR3: ATSRGHSLMNTEAF

J: TRBJ2-7
length: 10
D: .
V: TRBV18
CDR3: ASSPMLAQQY

J: TRBJ2-5
length: 12
D: .
V: TRBV11-2
CDR3: ASSPPPGLVTQY

J: TRBJ2-1
length: 10
D: .
V: TRBV12-3/TRBV12-4
CDR3: ASSQGTNEQF

J: TRBJ1-1
length: 11
D: .
V: TRBV4-3
CDR3: ASSQVSRAEAF

J: TRBJ1-5
length: 12
D: TRBD1
V: TRBV28
CDR3: ASSWTGPVQPQH

J: TRBJ2-1
length: 13
D: .
V: TRBV25-1
CDR3: ASSEFGSSYNEQF

J: TRBJ2-7
length: 12
D: TRBD1
V: TRBV18
CDR3: ASSPRQGRYEQY

J: TRBJ2-7
length: 11
D: .
V: TRBV11-1
CDR3: ASSSVGDYEQY

J: TRBJ2-7
length: 13
D: .
V: TRBV20-1
CDR3: SARDGAGSSYEQY

J: TRBJ2-7
length: 13
D: .
V: TRBV7-8
CDR3: ASSLTGTGGYEQY

J: TRBJ1-4
length: 15
D: TRBD1
V: TRBV28
CDR3: ASSPPGGGRTNEKLF

J: TRBJ1-1
length: 12
D: .
V: TRBV7-2
CDR3: ASSLAQVPTEAF

J: TRBJ1-5
length: 13
D: .
V: TRBV25-1
CDR3: ASSESGGLGQPQH

J: TRBJ2-3
length: 13
D: TRBD1
V: TRBV20-1
CDR3: SATTGKFPTDTQY

J: TRBJ2-2
length: 13
D: TRBD2
V: TRBV5-1
CDR3: ASSLGTRNTGELF

J: TRBJ2-7
length: 13
D: .
V: TRBV5-4
CDR3: ASSFRGGVRYEQY

J: TRBJ2-1
length: 12
D: .
V: TRBV7-9
CDR3: ASSLVGSDNEQF

J: TRBJ2-7
length: 13
D: .
V: TRBV6-1
CDR3: ASSDILGGNYEQY

J: TRBJ2-3
length: 12
D: TRBD1
V: TRBV6-4
CDR3: ASPPDRATDTQY

J: TRBJ1-3
length: 16
D: .
V: TRBV28
CDR3: AMGPGLHCWGSGNTIY

J: TRBJ2-1
length: 14
D: TRBD1
V: TRBV7-8
CDR3: ASSRGRGQDYNEQF

J: TRBJ2-1
length: 8
D: .
V: TRBV20-1
CDR3: SANGYEQF

J: TRBJ1-1
length: 11
D: .
V: TRBV5-1
CDR3: ASSLVSGAEAF

J: TRBJ2-1
length: 10
D: .
V: TRBV7-2
CDR3: ASSPRPNEQF

J: TRBJ2-5
length: 13
D: .
V: TRBV11-2
CDR3: ASRKPGHPQETQY

J: TRBJ2-1
length: 14
D: TRBD2
V: TRBV20-1
CDR3: SASPRSSGAYNEQF

J: TRBJ2-7
length: 12
D: .
V: TRBV4-3
CDR3: ASSQDPASDEQY